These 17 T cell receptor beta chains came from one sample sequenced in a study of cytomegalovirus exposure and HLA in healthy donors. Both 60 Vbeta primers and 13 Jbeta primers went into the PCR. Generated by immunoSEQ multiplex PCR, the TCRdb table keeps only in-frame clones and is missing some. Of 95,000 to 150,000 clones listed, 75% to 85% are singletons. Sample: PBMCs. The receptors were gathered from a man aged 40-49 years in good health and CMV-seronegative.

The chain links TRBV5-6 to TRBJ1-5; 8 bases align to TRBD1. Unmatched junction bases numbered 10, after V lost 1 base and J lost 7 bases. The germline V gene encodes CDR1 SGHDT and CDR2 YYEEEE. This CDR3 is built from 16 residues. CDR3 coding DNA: TGTGCCAGCAGCTTGTATAGCAGGGGGCTGGAGCAGCCCCAGCATTTT. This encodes CASSLYSRGLEQPQHF.

CDR3 sequence: CASSVLQVNEQFF. As DNA, the CDR3 is TGTGCCAGCAGCGTACTGCAGGTCAATGAGCAGTTCTTC. The genes are TRBV9 and TRBJ2-1, with D uncertain. V dropped 1 base and J dropped 6 bases, with 8 bases sitting between them. The CDR3 consists of 13 residues. Germline V gene lookup returns CDR1 SGDLS and CDR2 YYNGEE.

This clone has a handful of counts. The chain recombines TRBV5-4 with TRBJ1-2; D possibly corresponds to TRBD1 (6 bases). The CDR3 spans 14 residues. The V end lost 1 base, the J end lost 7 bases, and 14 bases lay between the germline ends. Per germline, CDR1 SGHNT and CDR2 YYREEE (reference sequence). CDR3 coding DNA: TGTGCCAGCAGCTTGAGGTTAACAGGGCCTGGCTACACCTTC. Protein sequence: CASSLRLTGPGYTF.

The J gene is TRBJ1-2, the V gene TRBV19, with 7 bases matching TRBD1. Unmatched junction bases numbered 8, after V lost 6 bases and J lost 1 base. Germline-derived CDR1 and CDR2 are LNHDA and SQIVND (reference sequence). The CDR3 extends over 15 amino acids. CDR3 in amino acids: CASRPGQLHNYGYTF. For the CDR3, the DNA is TGTGCCAGTAGGCCGGGACAGCTACATAACTATGGCTACACCTTC. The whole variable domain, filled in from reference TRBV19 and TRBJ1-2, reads DGGITQSPKYLFRKEGQNVTLSCEQNLNHDAMYWYRQDPGQGLRLIYYSQIVNDFQKGDIAEGYSVSREKKESFPLTVTSAQKNPTAFYLCASRPGQLHNYGYTFGSGTRLTVV.

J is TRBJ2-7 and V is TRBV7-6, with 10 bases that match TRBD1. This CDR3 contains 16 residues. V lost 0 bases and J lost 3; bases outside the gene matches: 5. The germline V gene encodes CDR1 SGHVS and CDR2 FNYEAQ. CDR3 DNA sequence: TGTGCCAGCAGCTTAGCGTACCGGGACAGGGGCTACGAGCAGTACTTC. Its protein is CASSLAYRDRGYEQYF. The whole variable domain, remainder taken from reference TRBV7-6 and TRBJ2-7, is GAGVSQSPRYKVTKRGQDVALRCDPISGHVSLYWYRQALGQGPEFLTYFNYEAQQDKSGLPNDRFSAERPEGSISTLTIQRTEQRDSAMYRCASSLAYRDRGYEQYFGPGTRLTVT.

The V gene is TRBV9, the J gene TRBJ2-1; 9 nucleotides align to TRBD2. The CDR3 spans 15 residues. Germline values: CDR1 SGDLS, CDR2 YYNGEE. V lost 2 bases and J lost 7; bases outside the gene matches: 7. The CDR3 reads CASSVIPSGNNEQFF. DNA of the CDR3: TGTGCCAGCAGCGTTATCCCTAGCGGGAATAATGAGCAGTTCTTC.

CDR3 region: CASSYSNQPQHF. DNA of the CDR3: TGTGCCAGCAGTTATAGCAATCAGCCCCAGCATTTT. The chain couples TRBV7-2 to TRBJ1-5; no firm D call. The CDR3 is 12 amino acids. Germline assignment: CDR1 SGHTA and CDR2 FQGNSA. V lost 6 bases and J lost 0, with 3 bases in between.

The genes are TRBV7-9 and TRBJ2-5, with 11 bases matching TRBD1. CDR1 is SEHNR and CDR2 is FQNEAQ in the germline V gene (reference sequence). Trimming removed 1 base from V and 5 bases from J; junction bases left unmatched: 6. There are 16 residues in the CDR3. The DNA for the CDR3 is TGTGCCAGCAGCTTAGATGGACAGGGGGCGCGGGAGACCCAGTACTTC. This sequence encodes CASSLDGQGARETQYF.

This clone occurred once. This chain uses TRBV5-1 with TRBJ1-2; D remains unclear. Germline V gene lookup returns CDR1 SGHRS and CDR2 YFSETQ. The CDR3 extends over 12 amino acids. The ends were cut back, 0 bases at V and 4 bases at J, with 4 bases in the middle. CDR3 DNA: TGCGCCAGCAGCTTGGACTTCTATGGCTACACCTTC. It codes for CASSLDFYGYTF.

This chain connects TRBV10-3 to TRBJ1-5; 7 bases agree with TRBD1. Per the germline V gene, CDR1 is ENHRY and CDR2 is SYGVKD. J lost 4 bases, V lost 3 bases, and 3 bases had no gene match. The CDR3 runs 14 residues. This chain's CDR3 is CAISEGQVNQPQHF. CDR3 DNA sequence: TGTGCCATCAGTGAAGGACAGGTTAATCAGCCCCAGCATTTT.

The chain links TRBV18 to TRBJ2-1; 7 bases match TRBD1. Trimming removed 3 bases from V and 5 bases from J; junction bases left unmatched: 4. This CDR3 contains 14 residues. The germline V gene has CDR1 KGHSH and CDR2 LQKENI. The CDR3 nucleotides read TGTGCCAGCTCACCCGCGACAGGGAACAATGAGCAGTTCTTC. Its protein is CASSPATGNNEQFF. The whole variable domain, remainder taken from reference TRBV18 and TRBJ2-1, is NAGVMQNPRHLVRRRGQEARLRCSPMKGHSHVYWYRQLPEEGLKFMVYLQKENIIDESGMPKERFSAEFPKEGPSILRIQQVVRGDSAAYFCASSPATGNNEQFFGPGTRLTVL.

The CDR3 loop reads CASSRHDSCYEQYF. Here the CDR3 DNA reads TGTGCCAGCTCGCGGCACGACAGTTGCTACGAGCAGTACTTC. This chain links TRBV21-1 with TRBJ2-7; TRBD1 is taken as the D call from the table, unchecked against the DNA. TRBV21-1 is deemed a pseudogene. The CDR3 is 14 residues long.

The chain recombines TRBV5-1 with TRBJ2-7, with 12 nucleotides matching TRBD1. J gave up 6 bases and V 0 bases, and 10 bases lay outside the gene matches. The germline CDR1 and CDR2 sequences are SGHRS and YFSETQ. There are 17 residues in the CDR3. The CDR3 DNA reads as TGCGCCAGCAGCTTGGACCCGTCGGGACAGGGGGCGGGCGAGCAGTACTTC. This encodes CASSLDPSGQGAGEQYF. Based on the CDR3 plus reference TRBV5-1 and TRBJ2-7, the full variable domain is KAGVTQTPRYLIKTRGQQVTLSCSPISGHRSVSWYQQTPGQGLQFLFEYFSETQRNKGNFPGRFSGRQFSNSRSEMNVSTLELGDSALYLCASSLDPSGQGAGEQYFGPGTRLTVT.

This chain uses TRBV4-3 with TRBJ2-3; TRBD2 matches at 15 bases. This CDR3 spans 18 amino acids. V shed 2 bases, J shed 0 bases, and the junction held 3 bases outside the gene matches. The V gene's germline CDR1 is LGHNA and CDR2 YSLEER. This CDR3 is CASSQSGLAGGSTDTQYF. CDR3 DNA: TGCGCCAGCAGCCAATCGGGACTAGCGGGGGGAAGCACAGATACGCAGTATTTT.

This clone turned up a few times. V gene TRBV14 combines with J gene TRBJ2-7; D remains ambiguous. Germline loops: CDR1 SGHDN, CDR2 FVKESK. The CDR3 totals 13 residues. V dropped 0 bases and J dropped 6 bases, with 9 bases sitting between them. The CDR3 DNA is TGTGCCAGCAGCCAAGAGCTCAGGTCCGAGCAGTACTTC. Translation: CASSQELRSEQYF.

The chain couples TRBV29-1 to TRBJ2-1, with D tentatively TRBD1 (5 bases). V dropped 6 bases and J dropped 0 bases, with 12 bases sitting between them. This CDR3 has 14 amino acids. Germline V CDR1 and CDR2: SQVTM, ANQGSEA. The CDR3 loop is CSVRGRVSYNEQFF. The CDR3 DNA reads TGCAGCGTGCGTGGCAGGGTCTCCTACAATGAGCAGTTCTTC.

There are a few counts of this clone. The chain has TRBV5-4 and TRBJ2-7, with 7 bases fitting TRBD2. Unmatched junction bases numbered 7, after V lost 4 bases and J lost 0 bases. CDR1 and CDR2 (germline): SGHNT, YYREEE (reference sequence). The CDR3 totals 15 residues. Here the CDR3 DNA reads TGTGCCAGCAGCCAAACTAGCGCCCCCTCCTACGAGCAGTACTTC. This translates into CASSQTSAPSYEQYF.